One sample yielded the 27 T cell receptor beta chains listed below, sequenced in a study of tumor and adjacent non-tumor tissue in lung cancer (dated by TCRdb to the late 2010s). RNA was isolated from bulk, unsorted tissue, and RNA quality was assessed with a NanoDrop ND-1000 and an Agilent 2100. The library was generated by multiplex PCR. Sequencing instrument: Illumina HiSeq 2500. Following protocols modified from ARM-PCR, the researchers constructed TCRbeta libraries through three rounds of nested PCR with primers (Table S4). TCRdb applied fastp at Q25 and MiXCR to the public reads, then kept only in-frame beta chains. Merged by CDR3 protein, the rows form single entries marked with the most common genes and DNA. This sample gives roughly 200,000 distinct CDR3 sequences in total; 71% of them show up just once. Less than 25% of the sample is in the top ten clones. Sequenced sample: lung tumor tissue. These receptor sequences come from a man in his 60s with non-small cell lung cancer.

A word on this clonotype: Likely a read error: the CDR3 ends without its conserved phenylalanine or tryptophan. This rearrangement joins TRBV20-1 to TRBJ2-1; D is perhaps TRBD1 (6 bases). Per the germline V gene, CDR1 is DFQATT and CDR2 is SNEGSKA (reference sequence). V lost 6 bases to trimming and J lost 5 bases, with 17 bases between them. The CDR3 is made up of 14 amino acids. CDR3 region: CSAPYLGANNEQFL. Here the CDR3 DNA reads TGCAGTGCCCCTTACCTGGGGGCTAACAATGAGCAGTTCCTC.

In regard to this clonotype: This could be a read error, since a much larger clone is one nucleotide away. Because the CDR3 is missing its conserved closing phenylalanine or tryptophan, this is likely a read error. The chain couples TRBV6-5 to TRBJ1-2; 8 bases are shared with TRBD1. Germline CDR1 reads MNHEY; CDR2 reads SVGAGI. Unmatched junction bases numbered 4, after V lost 5 bases and J lost 5 bases. The CDR3 extends over 13 amino acids. The chain's CDR3 is CASSTGGRYGYTL. The DNA of the CDR3 is TGTGCCAGCAGTACAGGGGGGAGGTATGGCTACACCCTC.

The J gene is TRBJ1-6, the V gene TRBV6-6; no clear D. This CDR3 contains 13 residues. Germline V gene lookup returns CDR1 MNHNY and CDR2 SVGAGI (reference sequence). The V end lost 7 bases, the J end lost 6 bases, and 10 bases lay between the germline ends. The CDR3 nucleotides read TGTGCCAGCACGATCAGTACTAATTCACCCCTCCACTTT. Encoded protein: CASTISTNSPLHF.

The chain is built from TRBV11-3 and TRBJ2-1; 7 positions match TRBD2. V shed 7 bases, J shed 11 bases, and the junction held 20 bases outside the gene matches. Germline loops: CDR1 SGHNT, CDR2 YENEEA. This CDR3 is built from 16 residues. CDR3 amino acids: CASTVSGTIGRHKQFF. In DNA, the CDR3 is TGTGCCAGCACCGTATCCGGGACTATCGGGAGACATAAGCAGTTCTTC.

This clonotype was counted only a few times. A much larger clone is a single base away; this may be a read error. Since the CDR3 does not end with the conserved phenylalanine or tryptophan, this likely comes from a read error. The chain carries TRBV12-3 or TRBV12-4 and TRBJ1-1; TRBD1 is a possible D gene (6 bases). Trimming cost V 6 bases and J 4 bases, with 15 bases left between them. The CDR3 has 14 amino acids. The CDR3 region has the DNA TGTGCCAGCAGCATAGGGGGGCTTGGCACTGAAGCTTTCTGT. Amino acid sequence: CASSIGGLGTEAFC.

A note on this clonotype: This sequence may be a read error, since a much larger clone differs from it by one base. The chain carries TRBV6-2 or TRBV6-3 and TRBJ2-1, with D uncertain. The CDR3 runs 11 residues. CDR1 is MNHEY, CDR2 SVGEGT, per germline. The CDR3 reads CASSPYNEEFF. The CDR3 bases are TGTGCCAGCAGCCCGTACAATGAGGAGTTCTTC.

The CDR3 DNA sequence: TGCGCCAGCAGCTTACGTTCCGGGGCTCGAGAGACCCAGTACTTC. Translating gives CASSLRSGARETQYF. The chain is built from TRBV5-1 and TRBJ2-5; either TRBD1 or TRBD2 may supply D (5 bases each). This CDR3 has 15 amino acids. The germline V gene has CDR1 SGHRS and CDR2 YFSETQ. Trimming cost V 2 bases and J 4 bases, with 15 bases left between them.

Points on this clonotype: Its ends do not fully match the called genes, so a read error is possible. V gene TRBV5-1 combines with J gene TRBJ1-5, with a tentative D call TRBD1 (5 bases). Germline assignment: CDR1 SGHRS and CDR2 YFSETQ. CDR3 length: 15 residues. CDR3 coding DNA: TGCGCCAGCTTCCCGGAAGGACAAAGCAATCAACCCCAGCATTTT. Translation: CASFPEGQSNQPQHF.

Of note for this clonotype: Germline and junction disagree at one end, which may indicate a read error. The rearrangement uses TRBV12-3 or TRBV12-4 and TRBJ1-3; D possibly corresponds to TRBD1 (5 bases). CDR3 length: 12 amino acids. CDR3 protein: CTSSTGGNTIYF. CDR3 DNA sequence: TGTACCAGCAGTACAGGAGGAAACACCATATATTTT.

This clonotype was counted only a few times. CDR3 bases: TGTGCCAGCAGAGCCGGACTAGCGGGAGATAATGAGCAGTTCTTC. This encodes CASRAGLAGDNEQFF. The chain recombines TRBV6-1 with TRBJ2-1, with 13 bases lining up with TRBD2. The junction had 6 bases not matched to a gene; V was cut back by 6 bases and J by 7 bases. The germline CDR1 and CDR2 sequences are MNHNS and SASEGT. This CDR3 region has 15 residues.

V gene TRBV5-1 combines with J gene TRBJ2-7; 11 positions agree with TRBD2. Looked up from germline, CDR1 is SGHRS and CDR2 is YFSETQ. V dropped 5 bases and J dropped 2; count of bases not matched to a gene: 24. This CDR3 contains 21 residues. CDR3 DNA: TGCGCCAGCAGTTGGACTACCCGGGGTAGCGGGAGGGCGACCATGACCTACGAGCAGTACTTC. Its protein is CASSWTTRGSGRATMTYEQYF.

In the case of this clonotype: A much larger clonotype is one base distant, so this may be a read error. This chain uses TRBV20-1 with TRBJ2-1; D is ambiguous. Deletions cut 2 bases from V and 9 bases from J, with 11 bases between. Germline CDR1 is DFQATT and CDR2 is SNEGSKA (reference sequence). The CDR3 consists of 12 residues. The CDR3 DNA is TGCAGTGCTAGAAAGCTCTCCAGTGAGCAGTTCTTC. Its translation is CSARKLSSEQFF.

On this clonotype: An end of the junction differs from the germline gene, which may be a read error. J is TRBJ1-1 and V is TRBV11-2, with unresolved D. The CDR3 has 15 amino acids. Germline V CDR1 and CDR2: SGHAT, FQNNGV. CDR3 in DNA: TGTGCCGGCAGCTTAGAAATCAATGGACTCACTGAAGCTATCTTT. Amino acids: CAGSLEINGLTEAIF.

V usage is TRBV6-5 and J usage is TRBJ1-5; a weak D match, TRBD1 (6 bases). V dropped 7 bases and J dropped 3 bases, with 16 bases sitting between them. CDR1 and CDR2 from the germline V gene are MNHEY and SVGAGI. This CDR3 has 15 amino acids. The CDR3 loop reads CASNNTGTVNQPQHF. DNA for the CDR3: TGTGCCAGCAATAATACAGGGACGGTCAATCAGCCCCAGCATTTT.

Remarks on this clonotype: This likely comes from a read error, as the CDR3 has no conserved phenylalanine or tryptophan at its end. The chain has TRBV20-1 and TRBJ2-7, with D perhaps TRBD2 (5 bases). Germline CDR1 and CDR2: DFQATT and SNEGSKA (reference sequence). The CDR3 is 15 amino acids. Trimming pared 3 bases from V and 6 bases from J, leaving 21 bases between. The CDR3 DNA reads TGCAGTGCTAGTACGGCCGGGCTGGGAGAGGGCGAGCAGTACTTA. Translation gives CSASTAGLGEGEQYL.

The V call is TRBV20-1, the J call TRBJ2-7; D gene unclear. V was shortened by 5 bases and J by 6 bases, with 17 bases between the two germline ends. The length of the CDR3 is 13 residues. CDR1 and CDR2 from the germline V gene are DFQATT and SNEGSKA (reference sequence). In DNA, the CDR3 is TGCAGTGCTCAAGTGGGCAGGACGTTCGAGCAGTACTTC. Amino acid sequence: CSAQVGRTFEQYF.

To note about this clonotype: This sequence may be a read error, since a much larger clone differs from it by one base. This sequence joins TRBV20-1 and TRBJ1-5; D is undetermined. The ends were cut back, 3 bases at V and 3 bases at J, with 9 bases in the middle. Germline loops: CDR1 DFQATT, CDR2 SNEGSKA (reference sequence). The CDR3 loop spans 13 amino acids. The CDR3 loop reads CSAREEVNQPQHF. The CDR3 DNA sequence: TGCAGTGCTAGGGAGGAGGTCAATCAGCCCCAGCATTTT.

The V call is TRBV6-5, the J call TRBJ2-5, with D perhaps TRBD1 or TRBD2 (5 bases each). The CDR3 contains 14 residues. Trimming cost V 5 bases and J 9 bases, with 19 bases left between them. Germline V gene data show CDR1 as MNHEY and CDR2 as SVGAGI. This CDR3 is CASSKTGTARAQYF. CDR3 coding DNA: TGTGCCAGCAGTAAAACCGGGACCGCGAGGGCCCAGTACTTC.

Notes on this clonotype: The final CDR3 position lacks the conserved phenylalanine or tryptophan, pointing to a likely read error. The chain combines TRBV20-1 with TRBJ1-5, with D hard to call. Between the trimmed V and J ends, which lost 3 bases and 0 bases, there was a span of 9 bases. Per germline, CDR1 DFQATT and CDR2 SNEGSKA (reference sequence). This CDR3 is 14 amino acids long. The CDR3: CSASTGPSNQPQHS. The CDR3 coding sequence is TGCAGTGCTAGTACCGGTCCTAGCAATCAGCCCCAGCATTCT.

Worth noting for this clonotype: At one of its ends the junction is not consistent with the germline gene, which may arise from a read error. The rearrangement joins TRBV20-1 to TRBJ2-1; perhaps TRBD1 as D (5 bases). The CDR3 is 12 residues long. Germline assignment: CDR1 DFQATT and CDR2 SNEGSKA (reference sequence). The CDR3 nucleotides read TGCAGTGCTAGAAACAGGATGGATGAGCAGTTCTTT. This codes for CSARNRMDEQFF.

The rearrangement uses TRBV6-5 and TRBJ1-6; tentative D call: TRBD1 (6 bases). Between the trimmed V and J ends, which lost 6 bases and 7 bases, there was a span of 19 bases. The CDR3 is 16 amino acids. Germline-derived CDR1 and CDR2 are MNHEY and SVGAGI. This chain's CDR3 is CASSPGQSRGNSPLHF. CDR3 DNA sequence: TGTGCCAGCAGCCCAGGACAGAGCAGGGGAAATTCACCCCTCCACTTT.

Details on this clonotype: At one of its ends the junction is not consistent with the germline gene, which may arise from a read error. The gene calls are TRBV11-3 and TRBJ2-1; perhaps TRBD2 as D (6 bases). The CDR3 is 16 amino acids. The germline CDR1 and CDR2 sequences are SGHNT and YENEEA. The DNA of the CDR3 is TGTGTCAGCAGCCCCAGTGGGACTCCTAAGGGGAATGAGCAGTTCTTC. Residues: CVSSPSGTPKGNEQFF.

As to this clonotype: The junction shows a germline mismatch at one end, possibly a read error. The V and J genes are TRBV20-1 and TRBJ2-1; a possible D gene is TRBD2 (5 bases). The CDR3 is made up of 16 amino acids. Germline loops: CDR1 DFQATT, CDR2 SNEGSKA (reference sequence). Written as DNA, the CDR3 is TGCAGTACTAGAGCAAGGAGCCGGGCCGAGTCTGATGAGCAGTTCTTC. It codes for CSTRARSRAESDEQFF.

With regard to this clonotype: The junction shows a germline mismatch at one end, possibly a read error. The J gene is TRBJ1-1, the V gene TRBV5-4; D may be TRBD1 (6 bases). This CDR3 contains 15 residues. Germline CDR1 is SGHNT and CDR2 is YYREEE (reference sequence). The CDR3 region has the DNA TGTGCCAGCAGCTCGGGGGCAGGGGCGGACACTGAAGGTTTCTTT. Residues: CASSSGAGADTEGFF. Full variable domain (outside the CDR3, taken from reference TRBV5-4 and TRBJ1-1): ETGVTQSPTHLIKTRGQQVTLRCSSQSGHNTVSWYQQALGQGPQFIFQYYREEENGRGNFPPRFSGLQFPNYSSELNVNALELDDSALYLCASSSGAGADTEGFFGQGTRLTVV.

This clonotype was counted many times. V gene TRBV11-2 combines with J gene TRBJ2-3, with D tentatively TRBD1 (7 bases). Trimming took off 1 base at V and 0 bases at J, with 14 bases between the two ends. Germline V gene lookup returns CDR1 SGHAT and CDR2 FQNNGV. This CDR3 is built from 17 residues. CDR3 bases: TGTGCCAGCAGCTTAGGGGCAGGGGGGACTAGCACAGATACGCAGTATTTT. Translated, it gives CASSLGAGGTSTDTQYF.

A few counts support this clonotype. The chain's CDR3 is CASRPAGGPYEQYF. The CDR3 DNA is TGCGCCAGCAGACCAGCGGGAGGGCCCTACGAGCAGTACTTC. The V call is TRBV10-1, the J call TRBJ2-7; TRBD2 matches 10 bases. V was clipped by 6 bases and J by 2 bases; unmatched bases: 4. The CDR3 contains 14 residues. Germline lookup yields CDR1 WNHNN and CDR2 SYGVQD (reference sequence).

As concerns this clonotype: A much larger clone is a single base away; this may be a read error. This chain joins TRBV20-1 and TRBJ2-7; the D gene is possibly TRBD2 (5 bases). Germline CDR1 is DFQATT and CDR2 is SNEGSKA (reference sequence). The CDR3 has 14 amino acids. The CDR3 DNA reads as TGCAGCCTAGCCCCTCCGGGTCATAGAGACGAGCATTACTTC. This codes for CSLAPPGHRDEHYF.